This TCR beta chain came from a study of blood T cell repertoires in COVID-19 (dated by TCRdb to 2019 to 2021). With regard to the full study: Collaborator samples came from the United States, Italy and Spain and covered acute and convalescent phases of COVID-19. The material from the prospective study consisted of cDNA or gDNA derived from T cells, B-cell-depleted T cells, or PBMCs. Subjects who had been exposed to COVID-19, were actively infected with it, or had recovered from it provided the deeply sampled blood TCRbeta repertoires that made up the dataset. The repertoires were released in a freely available public database meant as a resource for research on the immune response to SARS-CoV-2. The samples were drawn from two sources: the first 160 participants of the ongoing ImmuneRACE study, and 1,200 or so subjects contributed by 6 global collaborators. The sample metadata nearly always contained a de-identified subject ID, COVID-19 status, age in years and sex. Where HLA class I and class II types were available, the types were taken from metadata supplied by the sample provider, not from assay-based typing.

Overall study results and their limits: How much clinical and demographic metadata was included differed by source and by participant, and the metadata was provided uncurated.

TCRbeta CDR3 regions were amplified from genomic DNA using the immunoSEQ Assay, a bias-controlled multiplex PCR. The study's processing was this. The number of nucleated cells in each sample was estimated from the amplification of reference gene primers within the assay. Sequence reads were collapsed and filtered to measure the absolute abundance of every unique TCRbeta CDR3 rearrangement. Productive Simpson clonality was computed per sample as the square root of Simpson's diversity index over productive rearrangements. In TCRdb, the immuneACCESS table is reduced to in-frame sequences with V and J assigned. These tables do not hold every clone; where another copy was compared, an unresolved V gene accounts for under half, and the others remain unexplained. V and J calls and clone size come straight from that table; D and trimming were deduced from the DNA. This sample is represented by 95,000 to 150,000 clones; about 83% of them were singletons. The ten largest clones add up to about 5.4% of the sample.

Each collaborating institution followed its own protocols to collect whole blood in K2EDTA tubes. For TCRbeta analysis, collaborators shipped samples in one of three forms: frozen whole blood, isolated PBMCs, or DNA extracted from either of those sample types. With regard to this clone: Its antigen is not yet known. No clone much larger than this one lies a single base away; base qualities are absent.

CDR1 and CDR2 (SNHLY, FYNNEI) derive from the germline V gene. At the junction V is shortened by 5 bases and J by 4 bases, with 21 bases in between. From the cysteine up to the phenylalanine, the CDR3 has a length of 17 residues. The retained sequence is limited to the CDR3, 51 bases, with the frame set at the first base. The chain links TRBV2 with TRBJ2-1; a tentative D call is TRBD1 (5 bases match). What was sequenced was peripheral blood. The sequence came from a human donor in a cohort sampled during active COVID-19. The CDR3 reads as follows: CASSRGDSGPQYNEQFF. The DNA reads as follows: TGTGCCAGCAGTAGGGGCGACTCCGGGCCACAATACAATGAGCAGTTCTTC.